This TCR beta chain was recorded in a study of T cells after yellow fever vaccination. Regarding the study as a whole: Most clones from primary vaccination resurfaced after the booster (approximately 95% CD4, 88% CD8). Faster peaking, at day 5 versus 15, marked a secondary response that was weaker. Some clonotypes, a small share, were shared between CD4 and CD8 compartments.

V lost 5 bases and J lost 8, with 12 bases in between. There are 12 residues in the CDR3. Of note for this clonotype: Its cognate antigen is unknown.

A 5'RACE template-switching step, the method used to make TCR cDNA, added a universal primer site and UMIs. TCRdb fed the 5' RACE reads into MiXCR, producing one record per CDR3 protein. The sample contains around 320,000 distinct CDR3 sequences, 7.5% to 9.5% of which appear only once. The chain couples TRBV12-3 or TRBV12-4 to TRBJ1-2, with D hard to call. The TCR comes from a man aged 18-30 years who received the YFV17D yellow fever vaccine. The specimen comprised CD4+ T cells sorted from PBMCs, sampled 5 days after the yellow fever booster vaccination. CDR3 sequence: CASSTRVRGYTF. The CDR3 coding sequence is TGTGCCAGCAGTACCCGGGTACGAGGCTACACCTTC.